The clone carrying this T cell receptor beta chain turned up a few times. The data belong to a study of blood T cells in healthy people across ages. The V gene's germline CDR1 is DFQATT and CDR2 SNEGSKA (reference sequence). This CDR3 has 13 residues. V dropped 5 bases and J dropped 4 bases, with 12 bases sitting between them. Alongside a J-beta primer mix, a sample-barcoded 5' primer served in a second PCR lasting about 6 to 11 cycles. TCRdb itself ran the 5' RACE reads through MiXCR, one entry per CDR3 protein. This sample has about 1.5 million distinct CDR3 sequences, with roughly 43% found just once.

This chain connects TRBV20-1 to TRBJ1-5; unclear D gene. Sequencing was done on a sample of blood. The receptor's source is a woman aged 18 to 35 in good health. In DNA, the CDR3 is TGCAGTGCTCAAGGGCTCGGTAATCAGCCCCAGCATTTT. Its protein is CSAQGLGNQPQHF.